Listed below are T cell receptor beta chains from one sample, sequenced in a study of T cell changes during pregnancy in multiple sclerosis. Only in-frame clones appear in the TCRdb table, and some are missing; sequencing was by immunoSEQ multiplex PCR. In the table there are tens of thousands of clones, more than 75% of which are singletons. The source material was CD4+ T cells from peripheral blood mononuclear cells, sampled in the second trimester of pregnancy. Every receptor here comes from a female donor in good health, enrolled as a control in a pregnancy study. Each CDR3 is given with its conserved first and last residue. A D gene is named only where the DNA matches it firmly. The size field is filled for only some rows; it gives once, few, many or a size class.

J: TRBJ2-7
length: 13
D: TRBD1
size: -
V: TRBV5-4
CDR3: CASSFPDRDEQYF
DNA: TGTGCCAGCAGCTTCCCGGACAGGGACGAGCAGTACTTC

J: TRBJ2-3
length: 16
D: TRBD2
size: -
V: TRBV19
CDR3: CASSALTSVSTDTQYF
DNA: TGTGCCAGTAGTGCACTGACTAGCGTCAGCACAGATACGCAGTATTTT

J: TRBJ1-5
length: 12
D: TRBD1
size: -
V: TRBV13
CDR3: CASSMTRGAQHF
DNA: TGTGCCAGCAGCATGACCAGGGGGGCCCAGCATTTT

J: TRBJ2-7
length: 12
D: -
size: -
V: TRBV7-2
CDR3: CASSPHRGEQYF
DNA: TGTGCCAGCAGCCCTCATAGGGGCGAGCAGTACTTC

J: TRBJ1-5
length: 15
D: -
size: -
V: TRBV18
CDR3: CASSPGGGGNQPQHF
DNA: TGTGCCAGCTCACCAGGCGGGGGCGGCAATCAGCCCCAGCATTTT

J: TRBJ1-2
length: 12
D: -
size: -
V: TRBV14
CDR3: CASSQAHYGYTF
DNA: TGTGCCAGCAGCCAGGCCCACTATGGCTACACCTTC

J: TRBJ2-1
length: 17
D: TRBD2
size: -
V: TRBV6-1
CDR3: CASSGLLLAPEYNEQFF
DNA: TGTGCCAGCAGTGGGCTTCTACTAGCGCCAGAATACAATGAGCAGTTCTTC

J: TRBJ2-7
length: 16
D: TRBD1
size: -
V: TRBV5-6
CDR3: CASSLRGTGGSIEQYF
DNA: TGTGCCAGCAGCTTGAGAGGGACAGGGGGCTCCATCGAGCAGTACTTC

J: TRBJ2-2
length: 12
D: TRBD1
size: once
V: TRBV30
CDR3: CASGGAAGELFF
DNA: TGTGCCTCAGGGGGCGCCGCCGGGGAGCTGTTTTTT

J: TRBJ2-1
length: 15
D: TRBD2
size: -
V: TRBV19
CDR3: CASQGLAGGYNEQFF
DNA: TGTGCCAGTCAGGGACTAGCGGGAGGGTACAATGAGCAGTTCTTC

J: TRBJ1-5
length: 13
D: -
size: -
V: TRBV29-1
CDR3: CSVRDNYNQPQHF
DNA: TGCAGCGTTCGGGACAACTACAATCAGCCCCAGCATTTT

J: TRBJ1-1
length: 17
D: -
size: medium-sized
V: TRBV2
CDR3: CASSDNVDGRMNTEAFF
DNA: TGTGCCAGCAGTGATAATGTCGATGGGCGAATGAACACTGAAGCTTTCTTT

J: TRBJ1-1
length: 14
D: -
size: -
V: TRBV18
CDR3: CASSRGTMNTEAFF
DNA: TGTGCCAGCTCACGAGGAACGATGAACACTGAAGCTTTCTTT

J: TRBJ1-2
length: 17
D: TRBD1
size: -
V: TRBV7-2
CDR3: CASSFDFLQGSNYGYTF
DNA: TGTGCCAGCAGCTTCGACTTTTTACAGGGGAGTAACTATGGCTACACCTTC

J: TRBJ2-7
length: 15
D: -
size: -
V: TRBV14
CDR3: CASSQGQRRSADCIF
DNA: TGTGCCAGCAGCCAAGGGCAGCGGCGTTCCGCCGACTGTATCTTC

J: TRBJ1-5
length: 17
D: TRBD1
size: -
V: TRBV2
CDR3: CASSDITGQGAHQPQHF
DNA: TGTGCCAGCAGTGATATAACGGGACAGGGGGCTCATCAGCCCCAGCATTTT

J: TRBJ1-2
length: 13
D: TRBD1
size: -
V: TRBV18
CDR3: CASSLDRAYGYTF
DNA: TGTGCCAGCTCACTGGACAGGGCCTATGGCTACACCTTC

J: TRBJ1-1
length: 17
D: -
size: -
V: TRBV5-4
CDR3: CASSLAGRQGISTEAFF
DNA: TGTGCCAGCAGCTTGGCCGGCAGGCAGGGGATCAGCACTGAAGCTTTCTTT

J: TRBJ1-2
length: 13
D: -
size: few
V: TRBV19
CDR3: CASSLTDNYGYTF
DNA: TGTGCCAGTAGTCTGACAGATAACTATGGCTACACCTTC

J: TRBJ1-5
length: 14
D: TRBD1
size: -
V: TRBV10-3
CDR3: CAISGTAKNQPQHF
DNA: TGTGCCATCAGCGGGACAGCAAAAAATCAGCCCCAGCATTTT

J: TRBJ2-7
length: 16
D: -
size: -
V: TRBV7-2
CDR3: CASSPYTPSGTYEQYF
DNA: TGTGCCAGCAGCCCTTATACCCCCTCCGGGACCTACGAGCAGTACTTC

J: TRBJ2-7
length: 12
D: -
size: -
V: TRBV7-2
CDR3: CASSLGDHMRYF
DNA: TGTGCCAGCAGCTTGGGAGACCACATGCGGTACTTC

J: TRBJ2-5
length: 17
D: TRBD2
size: -
V: TRBV18
CDR3: CASSPSTAGEAPETQYF
DNA: TGTGCCAGCTCACCGTCGACAGCGGGAGAGGCCCCAGAGACCCAGTACTTC

J: TRBJ2-5
length: 15
D: TRBD1
size: -
V: TRBV19
CDR3: CASSMTGPVQETQYF
DNA: TGTGCCAGTAGTATGACAGGGCCCGTCCAAGAGACCCAGTACTTC

J: TRBJ2-4
length: 17
D: TRBD2
size: -
V: TRBV5-4
CDR3: CASSLGGGEIAKNIQYF
DNA: TGTGCCAGCAGTCTCGGGGGGGGCGAGATAGCCAAAAACATTCAGTACTTC

J: TRBJ2-3
length: 15
D: TRBD1
size: -
V: TRBV6-1
CDR3: CASSLRQGGPDTQYF
DNA: TGTGCCAGCAGTCTAAGACAGGGGGGTCCAGATACGCAGTATTTT

J: TRBJ1-2
length: 13
D: TRBD1
size: once
V: TRBV4-3
CDR3: CASSPGTGFGYTF
DNA: TGCGCCAGCAGCCCCGGGACAGGTTTTGGCTACACCTTC

J: TRBJ1-4
length: 13
D: -
size: -
V: TRBV30
CDR3: CAWSVLGGEKLFF
DNA: TGTGCCTGGAGTGTATTGGGAGGGGAAAAACTGTTTTTT

J: TRBJ1-1
length: 13
D: -
size: -
V: TRBV30
CDR3: CAWSVRWETEAFF
DNA: TGTGCCTGGAGTGTACGATGGGAGACTGAAGCTTTCTTT

J: TRBJ1-1
length: 17
D: -
size: -
V: TRBV18
CDR3: CASSPIPTGTGSTEAFF
DNA: TGTGCCAGCTCACCAATACCGACGGGAACAGGGAGCACTGAAGCTTTCTTT

J: TRBJ2-5
length: 12
D: -
size: -
V: TRBV5-5
CDR3: CASSLAQETQYF
DNA: TGTGCCAGCAGCTTGGCACAGGAGACCCAGTACTTC

J: TRBJ2-1
length: 15
D: TRBD2
size: -
V: TRBV11-3
CDR3: CASSPGLAGGDEQFF
DNA: TGTGCCAGCAGCCCGGGACTAGCGGGGGGAGATGAGCAGTTCTTC

J: TRBJ2-7
length: 13
D: -
size: -
V: TRBV2
CDR3: CASGSGLRYEQYF
DNA: TGTGCCAGCGGGTCGGGACTCCGCTACGAGCAGTACTTC

J: TRBJ1-1
length: 15
D: TRBD1
size: few
V: TRBV5-1
CDR3: CASSLEGDRSTEAFF
DNA: TGCGCCAGCAGCTTGGAAGGGGACAGGTCCACTGAAGCTTTCTTT

J: TRBJ2-7
length: 15
D: TRBD1
size: -
V: TRBV4-3
CDR3: CASSQAGGRFGEQYF
DNA: TGCGCCAGCAGCCAAGCAGGGGGTCGTTTCGGCGAGCAGTACTTC

J: TRBJ2-7
length: 11
D: TRBD1
size: once
V: TRBV18
CDR3: CASLQGAEQYF
DNA: TGTGCCAGCCTGCAGGGGGCCGAGCAGTACTTC

J: TRBJ2-7
length: 13
D: -
size: -
V: TRBV5-1
CDR3: CASSLRRGNEQYF
DNA: TGCGCCAGCAGCTTGCGCAGGGGCAACGAGCAGTACTTC

J: TRBJ2-1
length: 15
D: -
size: -
V: TRBV7-2
CDR3: CASSAWGGNYNEQFF
DNA: TGTGCCAGCAGCGCCTGGGGCGGAAACTACAATGAGCAGTTCTTC

J: TRBJ2-7
length: 17
D: TRBD2
size: -
V: TRBV7-2
CDR3: CASSLVYSGALSYEQYF
DNA: TGTGCCAGCAGCTTAGTTTATAGCGGGGCCCTCTCCTACGAGCAGTACTTC

J: TRBJ2-2
length: 16
D: TRBD1
size: -
V: TRBV7-9
CDR3: CASSSSGQGGTGELFF
DNA: TGTGCCAGCAGCTCCTCCGGACAGGGTGGCACCGGGGAGCTGTTTTTT

J: TRBJ2-1
length: 15
D: TRBD2
size: -
V: TRBV9
CDR3: CASSVAGTSINEQFF
DNA: TGTGCCAGCAGCGTAGCTGGGACTAGCATTAATGAGCAGTTCTTC

J: TRBJ1-2
length: 12
D: -
size: -
V: TRBV19
CDR3: CASSSAVDGYTF
DNA: TGTGCCAGTAGCTCGGCGGTTGATGGCTACACCTTC

J: TRBJ1-2
length: 14
D: -
size: -
V: TRBV6-5
CDR3: CASRGRQGNYGYTF
DNA: TGTGCCAGCAGAGGAAGGCAGGGGAACTATGGCTACACCTTC

J: TRBJ2-1
length: 11
D: -
size: once
V: TRBV2
CDR3: CASSGQTKQFF
DNA: TGTGCCAGCAGTGGACAGACGAAACAGTTCTTC

J: TRBJ2-7
length: 15
D: -
size: once
V: TRBV6-5
CDR3: CASSSLSAVSLEQYF
DNA: TGTGCCAGCAGTTCCCTATCCGCGGTGTCTTTGGAGCAGTACTTC

J: TRBJ2-5
length: 14
D: -
size: -
V: TRBV7-2
CDR3: CASSLGVARETQYF
DNA: TGTGCCAGCAGCTTAGGTGTAGCCCGGGAGACCCAGTACTTC

J: TRBJ1-1
length: 15
D: -
size: -
V: TRBV5-1
CDR3: CASSLDSYMNTEAFF
DNA: TGCGCCAGCAGCTTGGACAGTTATATGAACACTGAAGCTTTCTTT

J: TRBJ1-1
length: 14
D: -
size: -
V: TRBV6-5
CDR3: CASRKGAENTEAFF
DNA: TGTGCCAGCAGGAAAGGCGCGGAGAACACTGAAGCTTTCTTT

J: TRBJ2-1
length: 16
D: TRBD2
size: -
V: TRBV5-1
CDR3: CASSATSGTIYNEQFF
DNA: TGCGCCAGCTCCGCCACTAGCGGGACAATCTACAATGAGCAGTTCTTC

J: TRBJ2-5
length: 13
D: -
size: -
V: TRBV29-1
CDR3: CSVGQLLRETQYF
DNA: TGCAGCGTTGGCCAACTATTGAGGGAGACCCAGTACTTC

J: TRBJ2-7
length: 16
D: TRBD2
size: -
V: TRBV5-1
CDR3: CASSLDSGGISYEQYF
DNA: TGCGCCAGCAGCTTGGATAGCGGGGGAATCTCCTACGAGCAGTACTTC

J: TRBJ1-1
length: 14
D: TRBD1
size: -
V: TRBV27
CDR3: CASSLRGPGEQAFF
DNA: TGTGCCAGCAGTTTAAGGGGGCCCGGGGAGCAAGCTTTCTTT

J: TRBJ1-1
length: 13
D: -
size: -
V: TRBV7-2
CDR3: CASSLELNTEAFF
DNA: TGTGCCAGCAGCTTAGAATTAAACACTGAAGCTTTCTTT

J: TRBJ1-2
length: 16
D: TRBD1
size: -
V: TRBV5-1
CDR3: CASSLNSDRVTYGYTF
DNA: TGCGCCAGCAGCCTAAATTCGGACAGGGTAACGTATGGCTACACCTTC

J: TRBJ2-3
length: 17
D: -
size: -
V: TRBV7-9
CDR3: CASSLGTPVIYTDTQYF
DNA: TGTGCCAGCAGCTTAGGGACACCGGTTATTTACACAGATACGCAGTATTTT

J: TRBJ2-5
length: 16
D: TRBD2
size: -
V: TRBV18
CDR3: CASSPTSGGAGETQYF
DNA: TGTGCCAGCTCTCCGACTAGCGGGGGGGCTGGAGAGACCCAGTACTTC

J: TRBJ2-1
length: 15
D: -
size: -
V: TRBV5-1
CDR3: CASSLWEDGRNEQFF
DNA: TGCGCCAGCAGCTTGTGGGAGGATGGTCGGAATGAGCAGTTCTTC